This T cell receptor beta chain was documented in a study of blood T cell repertoires in COVID-19. The wider study: The United States, Italy and Spain supplied acute and convalescent COVID-19 samples. PBMCs, B-cell-depleted T cells, or T cells were the source of the cDNA or gDNA that made up the material.

In the original workflow: Estimates of nucleated cell counts were drawn from the amplification of reference gene primers. The protocol was immunoSEQ multiplex PCR, while the TCRdb copy is restricted to in-frame clones and leaves out a portion. V, J and clone size are those of that table, while D and trimming were read from the DNA. Of about 83,000 clones in the sample, about 92% were seen once. Germline V gene lookup returns CDR1 MDHEN and CDR2 SYDVKM. The CDR3 has 14 residues. Trimming stripped 8 bases from V and 0 bases from J, with 14 bases between. The sequencing sample was made of peripheral blood. The V call is TRBV28, the J call TRBJ2-7; maybe TRBD1 (5 bases). The TCR originated in a woman older than 75 with active or convalescent COVID-19. Here the CDR3 DNA reads TGTGCCAGCTATGACAGACAAAGCTCCTACGAGCAGTACTTC. This encodes CASYDRQSSYEQYF.